The present T cell receptor beta chain was sequenced within a study of patients and donors after allogeneic stem cell transplantation. The CDR3 consists of 17 residues. CDR1 and CDR2 (germline): MNHEY, SVGAGI. Trimming took off 5 bases at V and 4 bases at J, with 21 bases between the two ends. MiXCR was run by TCRdb on the RT-PCR reads, yielding one entry per CDR3 protein. This sample has around 150,000 distinct CDR3 sequences, with approximately 40% found just once. This sequence originates from a human donor who was either an allogeneic HSCT recipient or a stem cell or donor lymphocyte infusion donor (not recorded which). It is not recorded whose cells these are; they may come from a transplant donor. The chain joins TRBV6-5 to TRBJ1-3; D uncertain. Sequencing was done on a sample of blood, either unsorted or a sorted T cell fraction (not recorded which). The CDR3 loop is CASSRSPGAPRGNTIYF. Here the CDR3 DNA reads TGTGCCAGCAGTCGCTCCCCCGGCGCTCCCAGGGGAAACACCATATATTTT.